This T cell receptor (beta chain) appears in the sequencing data of a study of T-cell reconstitution after alpha-beta-depleted transplantation in children. The sample holds many counts of this clonotype. As it was prepared, the TCRbeta library received unique molecular identifiers. TCRdb re-called the PCR reads with MiXCR, one entry per CDR3 protein. Of 200,000 to 300,000 distinct CDR3 sequences in the sample, 12% were seen once. Looked up from germline, CDR1 is MNHEY and CDR2 is SMNVEV (reference sequence). V was cut by 2 bases and J by 0 bases, with 7 bases left in between. There are 14 residues in the CDR3.

Sequencing used PBMCs from the stem cell graft donor, obtained from the stem cell graft. The TCR sequence derives from a human donor who donated a stem cell graft to a child with acute lymphoblastic leukemia. This chain links TRBV27 with TRBJ1-1; tentatively, D is TRBD1 (6 bases). CDR3 DNA sequence: TGTGCCAGCAGTTTAAGGGGGGTGAACACTGAAGCTTTCTTT. The encoded protein is CASSLRGVNTEAFF.